The 25 T cell receptor beta chains given below trace back to one sample, sequenced in a study of blood T cell repertoires in COVID-19. The assay was immunoSEQ multiplex PCR, and TCRdb's table has in-frame clones only and misses some. The sample has fewer than 8,500 clones; 89% are singletons. Source material: peripheral blood. Every receptor here comes from a man in his 70s with active COVID-19.

The chain links TRBV9 to TRBJ1-2; TRBD1 matches 7 bases. CDR3 size: 14 residues. Trimming at V came to 4 bases and at J to 6 bases, leaving 9 bases not matched to a gene. Per the germline V gene, CDR1 is SGDLS and CDR2 is YYNGEE. The CDR3 protein is CASSPGTVGHGYTF. The DNA of the CDR3 is TGTGCCAGCAGCCCTGGGACAGTAGGTCATGGCTACACCTTC. The whole variable domain, remainder taken from reference TRBV9 and TRBJ1-2, is DSGVTQTPKHLITATGQRVTLRCSPRSGDLSVYWYQQSLDQGLQFLIQYYNGEERAKGNILERFSAQQFPDLHSELNLSSLELGDSALYFCASSPGTVGHGYTFGSGTRLTVV.

The rearrangement joins TRBV7-3 to TRBJ2-1, with 10 bases matching TRBD2. V lost 4 bases, J lost 2 bases, and 8 bases stayed unmatched. CDR1 is SGHTA and CDR2 is FQGTGA in the germline V gene. This CDR3 is built from 17 residues. CDR3 DNA sequence: TGTGCCAGCAGCTCGTCCCGGAGCGGGGGGGCCTACAATGAGCAGTTCTTC. Translation: CASSSSRSGGAYNEQFF.

This chain joins TRBV20-1 and TRBJ1-6; D unclear. Per the germline V gene, CDR1 is DFQATT and CDR2 is SNEGSKA (reference sequence). Trimming cost V 3 bases and J 0 bases, with 9 bases left between them. CDR3 length: 15 amino acids. CDR3: CSASLAGSYNSPLHF. The DNA of the CDR3 is TGCAGTGCTAGTCTGGCTGGCTCCTATAATTCACCCCTCCACTTT.

The chain joins TRBV18 to TRBJ1-3; D is possibly TRBD1 (6 bases). Per germline, CDR1 KGHSH and CDR2 LQKENI. V was trimmed by 6 bases and J by 8 bases, leaving 20 bases between them. The CDR3 consists of 15 residues. The CDR3 nucleotides are TGTGCCAGCTCTCCTAGACAGGCTTCCAAGGACACCATATATTTT. Protein: CASSPRQASKDTIYF.

The V gene is TRBV4-2, the J gene TRBJ2-2; 12 positions match TRBD2. The CDR3 extends over 16 amino acids. V was pared by 1 base and J by 4 bases, with 1 base of the junction left unmatched. The germline V gene encodes CDR1 LGHNA and CDR2 YNFKEQ. Written as DNA, the CDR3 is TGTGCCAGCAGCCAAGCTAGCGGGGGGGGCACCGGGGAGCTGTTTTTT. As protein: CASSQASGGGTGELFF.

This chain uses TRBV11-2 with TRBJ2-1, with 7 bases lining up with TRBD1. The V gene end was trimmed by 2 bases and the J gene end by 4 bases; junction bases not matched to a gene: 11. Germline V lookup: CDR1 SGHAT, CDR2 FQNNGV. The CDR3 is 17 residues long. The CDR3 DNA reads TGTGCCAGCAGCTTATGGGGCAGGGGGAACCAATACAATGAGCAGTTCTTC. It codes for CASSLWGRGNQYNEQFF.

V gene TRBV4-2 combines with J gene TRBJ1-2, with TRBD1 matching 7 bases. J lost 4 bases, V lost 0 bases, and 11 bases had no gene match. Germline V CDR1 and CDR2: LGHNA, YNFKEQ. The CDR3 has 17 residues. In nucleotides, the CDR3 is TGTGCCAGCAGCCAAGAGGTAGCACAGGGGACCCTCTATGGCTACACCTTC. Amino acid sequence: CASSQEVAQGTLYGYTF.

The genes are TRBV7-8 and TRBJ2-5; D gene uncertain. V gave up 1 base and J gave up 2 bases, with 5 bases separating them. The CDR3 runs to 13 residues. Germline CDR1 is SGHVS and CDR2 is FQNEAQ. This CDR3 reads CASSLGGQETQYF. The CDR3 bases are TGTGCCAGCAGCTTAGGAGGTCAAGAGACCCAGTACTTC. Full variable domain (rest looked up from reference TRBV7-8 and TRBJ2-5): GAGVSQSPRYKVAKRGQDVALRCDPISGHVSLFWYQQALGQGPEFLTYFQNEAQLDKSGLPSDRFFAERPEGSVSTLKIQRTQQEDSAVYLCASSLGGQETQYFGPGTRLLVL.

This clone was detected only once. The rearrangement joins TRBV6-5 to TRBJ2-7; 12 positions match TRBD1. The CDR3 covers 15 residues. V gave up 6 bases and J gave up 8 bases; unmatched junction bases: 11. The germline V gene encodes CDR1 MNHEY and CDR2 SVGAGI. The CDR3 coding sequence is TGTGCCAGCAGACGCCCGGGACAGGGGGCCGCCCAGCAGTACTTC. This gives the protein CASRRPGQGAAQQYF.

The genes are TRBV6-5 and TRBJ1-2, with TRBD1 identical over 8 bases. The V gene's germline CDR1 is MNHEY and CDR2 SVGAGI. The CDR3 extends over 15 amino acids. The J segment lost 4 bases and the V segment lost 2 bases, leaving 6 bases of the junction unmatched. For the CDR3, the DNA is TGTGCCAGCAGTTACCCGGACAGGGAGGGCTATGGCTACACCTTC. Residues: CASSYPDREGYGYTF.

This chain links TRBV5-6 with TRBJ2-5; 7 bases match TRBD1. J was trimmed by 5 bases and V by 3 bases; bases with no gene match: 10. Looked up from germline, CDR1 is SGHDT and CDR2 is YYEEEE. This CDR3 comprises 15 residues. The CDR3 nucleotides read TGTGCCAGCAGCTCCAGGACCCAGGGGGAGGAGACCCAGTACTTC. Its protein product is CASSSRTQGEETQYF.

V and J are TRBV5-1 and TRBJ1-1; TRBD1 matches at 9 bases. There are 16 residues in the CDR3. Germline assignment: CDR1 SGHRS and CDR2 YFSETQ. V was pared by 5 bases and J by 0 bases, with 8 bases of the junction left unmatched. The CDR3 here is CASRPLQGAMNTEAFF. The CDR3 bases are TGCGCCAGCAGGCCTTTACAGGGGGCGATGAACACTGAAGCTTTCTTT.

The rearrangement joins TRBV5-1 to TRBJ2-5, with 8 bases lining up with TRBD1. CDR3 size: 16 residues. CDR1 and CDR2 (germline): SGHRS, YFSETQ. Unmatched junction bases numbered 11, after V lost 4 bases and J lost 3 bases. The CDR3 here is CASSPTRGQGKETQYF. DNA for the CDR3: TGCGCCAGCAGCCCTACCCGCGGACAGGGAAAAGAGACCCAGTACTTC.

The chain combines TRBV7-2 with TRBJ1-6, with 9 bases lining up with TRBD1. CDR1 and CDR2 (germline): SGHTA, FQGNSA. The junction had 4 bases not matched to a gene; V was cut back by 0 bases and J by 7 bases. CDR3 length equals 16 residues. The CDR3 DNA follows: TGTGCCAGCAGCTTAGCGGGACAGGGTGGAAATTCACCCCTCCACTTT. Protein product: CASSLAGQGGNSPLHF.

This chain connects TRBV5-1 to TRBJ2-5; 7 bases are a match to TRBD1. J was trimmed by 4 bases and V by 6 bases; bases with no gene match: 6. The length of the CDR3 is 13 residues. The germline CDR1 and CDR2 sequences are SGHRS and YFSETQ. CDR3 amino acids: CASTPEGAETQYF. In DNA, the CDR3 is TGCGCCAGCACCCCTGAGGGGGCAGAGACCCAGTACTTC.

The chain combines TRBV7-9 with TRBJ2-2, with TRBD1 matching 9 bases. Trimming took 4 bases from V and 3 from J; bases not matched to a gene: 3. Germline-derived CDR1 and CDR2 are SEHNR and FQNEAQ (reference sequence). CDR3 length equals 15 residues. CDR3 region: CASSSTGGYTGELFF. The CDR3, as DNA: TGTGCCAGCAGCTCCACAGGGGGCTACACCGGGGAGCTGTTTTTT.

This clone was seen only once. The rearrangement uses TRBV6-5 and TRBJ1-5; D is possibly TRBD1 (5 bases). With 7 bases removed from V and 0 bases from J, the gap between germline ends came to 10 bases. The CDR3 covers 14 residues. The germline V gene encodes CDR1 MNHEY and CDR2 SVGAGI. CDR3 protein: CASTRAYSNQPQHF. The CDR3 DNA is TGTGCCAGCACCAGGGCTTATAGCAATCAGCCCCAGCATTTT.

As DNA, the CDR3 is TGCGCCAGCAGCCAAGATCATCCCAGGTTGGGTGTCCTGACTTTC. Its translation is CASSQDHPRLGVLTF. The chain is built from TRBV4-1 and TRBJ2-6; D is unresolved. The V end was cut by 0 bases, the J end by 13 bases, with 16 bases between. Germline values: CDR1 MGHRA, CDR2 YSYEKL. CDR3 length equals 15 residues.

The gene calls are TRBV10-1 and TRBJ2-2, with TRBD1 identical over 9 bases. In germline, CDR1 is WNHNN, CDR2 SYGVQD (reference sequence). V lost 4 bases and J lost 0; bases outside the gene matches: 12. This CDR3 has 19 residues. CDR3 bases: TGCGCCAGCAGTGGCCGGGACAGGGTAATACCCTCGAACACCGGGGAGCTGTTTTTT. Translation gives CASSGRDRVIPSNTGELFF.

The chain employs TRBV9 and TRBJ2-3; maybe TRBD1 (7 bases). Deletions cut 3 bases from V and 1 base from J, with 12 bases between. Germline CDR1 reads SGDLS; CDR2 reads YYNGEE. The CDR3 is 15 residues long. CDR3 sequence: CASSGGDRRTDTQYF. CDR3 bases: TGTGCCAGCAGCGGGGGGGACAGACGCACAGATACGCAGTATTTT.

This chain connects TRBV6-1 to TRBJ1-3; 9 nucleotides match TRBD1. The trim removed 2 bases at V and 4 bases at J, leaving 9 bases unmatched. The CDR3 consists of 17 residues. CDR1 MNHNS and CDR2 SASEGT come from the germline V gene. CDR3 protein: CASSETNTGGLGNTIYF. DNA for the CDR3: TGTGCCAGCAGTGAAACGAACACAGGGGGCCTCGGAAACACCATATATTTT.

The chain employs TRBV7-3 and TRBJ1-4, with a tentative D call TRBD1 (6 bases). The CDR3 sequence is 14 residues long. Germline loops: CDR1 SGHTA, CDR2 FQGTGA. Trimming stripped 7 bases from V and 3 bases from J, with 12 bases between. The CDR3 loop is CASNRERANEKLFF. The DNA of the CDR3 is TGTGCCAGCAACAGGGAGAGGGCTAATGAAAAACTGTTTTTT.

This clone was detected only once. This sequence joins TRBV6-5 and TRBJ1-2; 7 bases are shared with TRBD1. This CDR3 is built from 15 residues. V was pared by 2 bases and J by 6 bases, with 9 bases of the junction left unmatched. Per germline, CDR1 MNHEY and CDR2 SVGAGI. CDR3 in DNA: TGTGCCAGCAGTTACACCTCAGCAGGGGGTGATGGCTACACCTTC. Its protein product is CASSYTSAGGDGYTF.

This chain connects TRBV12-5 to TRBJ1-6, with TRBD1 identical over 7 bases. CDR1 and CDR2 from the germline V gene are LGHNT and FRNRAP. V lost 2 bases to trimming and J lost 2 bases; unmatched junction nucleotides: 0. The CDR3 totals 15 residues. CDR3 in amino acids: CASGLQGAYNSPLHF. CDR3 DNA: TGTGCTAGTGGTTTGCAGGGGGCCTATAATTCACCCCTCCACTTT.

This rearrangement joins TRBV9 to TRBJ1-4, with TRBD1 identical over 9 bases. Germline V gene data show CDR1 as SGDLS and CDR2 as YYNGEE. With 3 bases clipped from V and 5 bases from J, the junction kept 2 bases outside the gene matches. The CDR3 length is 14 residues. CDR3 region: CASSADRGNEKLFF. The CDR3 DNA reads TGTGCCAGCAGCGCCGACAGGGGGAATGAAAAACTGTTTTTT.